The 13 T cell receptor beta chains below all came from one sample that was sequenced in a study of CD8 T cells in Susac syndrome. It was with random hexamers that about 0.45 to 1 ug RNA was reverse transcribed. TCRdb independently ran MiXCR on the immunoSEQ multiplex PCR reads; one entry per CDR3 protein. The table includes around 300,000 distinct CDR3 sequences, 92% detected once. The specimen was CD4+ T cells from PBMCs. These receptors all stem from a human donor with multiple sclerosis.

This chain joins TRBV6-2 or TRBV6-3 and TRBJ2-2; 10 positions agree with TRBD2. CDR3 length: 18 amino acids. The germline V gene has CDR1 MNHEY and CDR2 SVGEGT. V lost 7 bases, J lost 5 bases, and 16 bases stayed unmatched. The CDR3 DNA reads TGTGCCAGCACCCCAACCCCAATAGCGGGGGGAGGAACCGGGGAGCTGTTTTTT. Its protein product is CASTPTPIAGGGTGELFF.

The rearrangement uses TRBV20-1 and TRBJ1-2; the D is unclear. Trimming took 8 bases from V and 4 from J, leaving 23 bases between them. The CDR3 totals 15 residues. From germline, CDR1 is DFQATT and CDR2 SNEGSKA (reference sequence). The DNA of the CDR3 is TGCAGTTCAACCCCAAGACGGTCGGGCGGCTATGGCTACACCTTC. Translation: CSSTPRRSGGYGYTF.

Only one count was recorded for this clonotype. CDR3 nucleotides: TGTGCCAGCACCCGGGGACTAGCGGAAGAGACCCAGTACTTC. This codes for CASTRGLAEETQYF. V gene TRBV12-3 or TRBV12-4 combines with J gene TRBJ2-5, with 11 nucleotides matching TRBD2. The CDR3 sequence is 14 residues long. V was clipped by 7 bases and J by 3 bases; unmatched bases: 4.

The V and J genes are TRBV5-1 and TRBJ2-7; D is undetermined. CDR3 length: 13 amino acids. The germline CDR1 and CDR2 sequences are SGHRS and YFSETQ. The V and J ends lost 3 bases and 2 bases respectively, with 9 bases between them. CDR3 coding DNA: TGCGCCAGCAGCTCGGACGGTGCCTACGAGCAGTACTTC. Translation gives CASSSDGAYEQYF.

This chain links TRBV7-2 with TRBJ2-3, with 7 positions matching TRBD2. Trimming took 6 bases from V and 2 from J; bases not matched to a gene: 17. CDR1 and CDR2 (germline): SGHTA, FQGNSA. This CDR3 is built from 18 residues. In nucleotides, the CDR3 is TGTGCCAGCAGTGGAGTCGGGGGAGGGTTTCTATCCACAGATACGCAGTATTTT. Its protein product is CASSGVGGGFLSTDTQYF.

The V and J genes are TRBV5-6 and TRBJ2-5; no clear D gene. The CDR3 extends over 13 amino acids. Trimming took off 0 bases at V and 4 bases at J, with 7 bases between the two ends. Germline V lookup: CDR1 SGHDT, CDR2 YYEEEE. The CDR3 region has the DNA TGTGCCAGCAGCTTGGACCCGCGAGAGACCCAGTACTTC. It encodes CASSLDPRETQYF.

The chain joins TRBV12-3 or TRBV12-4 to TRBJ2-2; D possibly corresponds to TRBD1 (5 bases). This CDR3 region has 14 residues. Trimming removed 6 bases at V and 4 bases at J, with 12 bases between. CDR3 region: CASSLRDRTGELFF. The CDR3 nucleotides read TGTGCCAGCAGCCTCAGGGATCGCACCGGGGAGCTGTTTTTT.

The chain employs TRBV12-3 or TRBV12-4 and TRBJ1-6; 8 bases align to TRBD1. This CDR3 is built from 13 residues. The V segment lost 6 bases and the J segment 14 bases; nucleotides outside the gene matches: 9. The CDR3 loop is CASSPLQGESLHF. Written as DNA, the CDR3 is TGTGCCAGCAGCCCCCTACAGGGGGAATCCCTCCACTTT.

This clonotype was picked up a small number of times. The chain recombines TRBV6-5 with TRBJ2-7, with 8 bases matching TRBD2. The V gene's germline CDR1 is MNHEY and CDR2 SVGAGI. This CDR3 contains 14 residues. V was pared by 5 bases and J by 3 bases, with 6 bases of the junction left unmatched. This CDR3 is CASSVGRGIYEQYF. The CDR3 DNA is TGTGCCAGCAGTGTCGGGAGGGGGATCTACGAGCAGTACTTC.

The chain combines TRBV30 with TRBJ1-2; D perhaps matches TRBD1 (5 bases). V shed 6 bases and J shed 3 bases, with 11 bases lying between them. The CDR3 consists of 12 residues. CDR1 is GTSNPN, CDR2 SVGIG, per germline (reference sequence). The CDR3 region is CACSIGDYGYTF. The CDR3 DNA follows: TGTGCCTGTTCAATAGGGGACTATGGCTACACCTTC.

The chain couples TRBV3-1 to TRBJ1-5; no firm D call. Germline assignment: CDR1 LGHDT and CDR2 YNNKEL (reference sequence). Trimming took 0 bases from V and 6 from J, leaving 6 bases between them. There are 13 residues in the CDR3. The CDR3 nucleotides are TGTGCCAGCAGCCAAGATAGGGTTCAGCCCCAGCATTTT. The encoded protein is CASSQDRVQPQHF.

In its sample, this clonotype was seen a few times. This chain connects TRBV7-2 to TRBJ2-2; 11 bases are a match to TRBD1. The CDR3 runs to 16 residues. With 1 base clipped from V and 3 bases from J, the junction kept 1 base outside the gene matches. Germline V gene data show CDR1 as SGHTA and CDR2 as FQGNSA. The CDR3 is CASSLVGQGDTGELFF. The CDR3 DNA follows: TGTGCCAGCAGCTTAGTGGGACAGGGGGACACCGGGGAGCTGTTTTTT.

This clonotype appeared once. The J gene is TRBJ2-6, the V gene TRBV29-1; a weak D match, TRBD2 (5 bases). V was clipped by 3 bases and J by 2 bases, with 8 bases between them. CDR1 and CDR2 (germline): SQVTM, ANQGSEA. This CDR3 is 14 amino acids long. CDR3 coding DNA: TGCAGCGTTGAGGAGGAGGCTGGGGCCAACGTCCTGACTTTC. As protein: CSVEEEAGANVLTF.